Included here is one T cell receptor beta chain sequence, with context. This clonotype was picked up many times. No cognate antigen has been identified for it. Base qualities are not provided; no much larger clone lies one nucleotide away. Using a constant-region primer and ProtoScript II reverse transcriptase, TCRbeta-specific cDNA was reverse-transcribed from 500 ng total RNA. TCRbeta libraries were built with three nested multiplex PCR rounds, a slightly modified ARM-PCR procedure. Multiplex TRBV1-TRBV30 forward primers and a Cbeta reverse primer were used in the first two PCR rounds, each of which was run for approximately 9 cycles. Sample barcodes and Illumina adapters were added in a final 25-cycle PCR with Deep VentR polymerase. Amplicons of 200-500 bp were gel-purified with a QIAquick gel extraction kit before sequencing. An Illumina HiSeq 2500 was used to sequence the TCRbeta amplicons with 250-bp paired-end reads. In the authors' own workflow: Reads were quality-trimmed with Trimmomatic v0.33, and paired reads were merged with FLASH v1.2.11 to recover full CDR3 sequences. V, D and J germline segments were assigned to the rearranged TCRbeta sequences by MiGEC v1.2.1b. Clonotype statistics, along with Shannon-Wiener diversity indices, were calculated using VDJtools v1.0.0. To reduce sampling bias, subsequent analyses other than the diversity analysis used only the 250 most abundant clonotypes in each sample. Using fastp trimming at Q25 and MiXCR clonotype assembly, TCRdb reanalyzed the public sequencing data and kept in-frame beta chains. Identical CDR3 protein sequences are pooled into one entry, listed with their most common genes and DNA. The V and J calls here are based on TCRdb, not the publication. This sample gives approximately 330,000 distinct CDR3 sequences in total; 65% of them show up just once. Together, the top ten hold about 6% of the sample.

This sample was taken from a study of tumor-infiltrating lymphocytes in primary liver carcinoma (dated by TCRdb to the late 2010s). Study-level background: About five patients with histopathologically diagnosed primary liver carcinoma underwent surgical resection in China between 2015 and March 2016. The five patients, three men and two women aged 30 to 69 years, had hepatocellular carcinoma (four) or combined HCC and intrahepatic cholangiocarcinoma (one). TCRbeta repertoire sequencing, expression microarrays and whole-exome sequencing were combined in the study across five regions of each liver tumor, with adjacent normal tissue and blood also included. The five patients had tumors staged T1-T3 N0M0, with maximum diameters ranging from roughly 4 to 10 cm. TCRbeta repertoire sequencing covered some 35 specimens from 5 patients: 25 or so tumor regions, 5 adjacent noncancerous liver tissues and 5 peripheral blood samples. Each sample produced about 3.5 to 7.13 million productive TCRbeta reads, and read depth showed no significant difference between tissue types. Repertoires from technical replicates were highly reproducible, with mean shared-clone rates roughly 0.9 and correlation coefficients above 0.95. Overall results and qualifications from the work: Comparison of CD4+ and CD8+ T cell repertoires was precluded by the use of bulk unsorted samples. The top 250 clones made up a significantly larger repertoire fraction in tumors than in blood (p = 0.039). Only 4 or 5 patients were included in the study, and the authors note that the findings should be validated in a larger study. Only the TCR beta chain was sequenced, so true repertoire diversity is likely underestimated because unpaired alpha chains were not captured. Repertoire overlap was higher between tumor regions (mean roughly 35%) than tumor-adjacent (approximately 17%) or tumor-blood (approximately 14%) pairs, consistent with antigen-driven expansion.

TRIzol reagent was used to extract blood RNA from unsorted whole blood, while the DNeasy Blood & Tissue kit provided the germline DNA. At the time of sampling, the patients were treatment-naive and had chronic HBV infection. Approximately 4 milliliters of peripheral blood were collected into K2EDTA tubes before surgery. V is trimmed back by 4 bases and J by 0 bases, and the junction contains 3 bases that no gene match accounts for. The CDR3 spans 15 residues, from the cysteine through the phenylalanine. Kept here is only the CDR3 DNA, which spans 45 bases and is read in frame from base 1. The germline V gene supplies CDR1 MNHNS and CDR2 SASEGT.

This receptor was obtained from a man aged 40-55 years with primary liver carcinoma and hepatitis B virus infection. The rearranged segments are TRBV6-1 and TRBJ2-7; TRBD2 fits 10 bases in the junction. Sequencing was done on a sample of peripheral blood. The nucleotides read TGTGCCAGCAGTGCAACTAGCGGGGCCTCCTACGAGCAGTACTTC. The resulting protein is CASSATSGASYEQYF.